Given below is one TCR beta chain in context. The antigen is unknown. This sample is part of a study of T cell responses to AZD1222 COVID-19 vaccine. Study-level results: Close to half of spike-specific TCRs reportedly recognize unmutated variant regions. Samples come after the peak T cell response, not at day 14. Donors, mostly white British, included more females; clonal diversity was possibly underestimated.

Produced via immunoSEQ multiplex PCR; TCRdb's table is partial and in-frame only. The sample contains approximately 110,000 clones, over 85% of which appear only once. This receptor was obtained from an adult in good health. This specimen was peripheral blood, taken on day 0 of AZD1222 vaccination.

The CDR3: CASSPTGDGYNEQFF. The CDR3 region has the DNA TGTGCCAGCAGCCCGACAGGGGATGGCTACAATGAGCAGTTCTTC. V and J are TRBV5-4 and TRBJ2-1; TRBD1 matches at 8 bases. The CDR3 contains 15 residues. Germline CDR1 SGHNT, CDR2 YYREEE (reference sequence). Germline trimming cut 4 bases from V and 3 bases from J; bases unmatched to any gene: 6.